The clone carrying this T cell receptor beta chain was recorded many times. The antigen remains unidentified. Trimming at V came to 3 bases and at J to 5 bases, leaving 7 bases not matched to a gene. Per the germline V gene, CDR1 is DFQATT and CDR2 is SNEGSKA (reference sequence). This CDR3 comprises 13 residues. The data stem from a study of T cells in Graves' hyperthyroidism and ophthalmopathy. Study-level information: Any treatment followed the collection of peripheral blood at initial diagnosis.

Study outcomes and limitations: Blood held most thyroid clonotypes expanded above 0.001 frequency.

RNA transcripts were the template for amplifying TCR beta CDR3 regions. When the TCR CDR3 underwent first-round RT-PCR, the HTBI primer set was used. MiXCR, run by TCRdb on the multiplex PCR reads, gives a single entry per CDR3 protein. Altogether 250,000 to 300,000 distinct CDR3 sequences are present, around 20% being singletons, with the ten largest covering 35% to 45%. The V call is TRBV20-1, the J call TRBJ2-7, with TRBD1 identical over 7 bases. The source is a man aged 45-60 years with Graves' ophthalmopathy. Sequenced input: blood. Written as DNA, the CDR3 is TGCAGTGCTAGTGACTACAGGGGCCACGAGCAGTACTTC. As protein: CSASDYRGHEQYF.